This T cell receptor beta chain derives from a study of regulatory T cells in long-lasting Graves disease. Study at large: For a period under 3 months, newly diagnosed Graves' patients had taken antithyroid drugs. Whole-study results and caveats: Persistent patients had more shared public clonotypes (2,741) than new patients (about 900). Thyroid tissue was not studied; only peripheral blood was. TRBV28, TRBJ1-2 and TRBJ2-5 were segments that persistent disease favored.

Time point defined: newly diagnosed GD, antithyroid drugs for less than 3 months. The TCR library used RNA extracted from PBMCs. Arm-PCR with iRepertoire HTBI primers amplified the CDR3 regions for these TCR beta libraries. TCRdb called the multiplex PCR reads again in MiXCR, with one record for every CDR3 protein. The sample holds about 370,000 distinct CDR3 sequences, roughly a sixth seen once. This clonotype was seen many times. As yet, its antigen is unknown. Germline loops: CDR1 KGHDR, CDR2 SFDVKD. This CDR3 contains 14 residues. The V end lost 3 bases, the J end lost 5 bases, and 9 bases lay between the germline ends.

This clonotype was obtained from a female donor with Graves disease. The chain joins TRBV24-1 to TRBJ2-2; D is undetermined. This material consisted of peripheral blood mononuclear cells (PBMCs), taken at new diagnosis, from a patient treated with antithyroid drugs. The CDR3 region is CATSDPKRTGELFF. The CDR3 DNA reads TGTGCCACCAGTGATCCCAAGAGAACCGGGGAGCTGTTTTTT.